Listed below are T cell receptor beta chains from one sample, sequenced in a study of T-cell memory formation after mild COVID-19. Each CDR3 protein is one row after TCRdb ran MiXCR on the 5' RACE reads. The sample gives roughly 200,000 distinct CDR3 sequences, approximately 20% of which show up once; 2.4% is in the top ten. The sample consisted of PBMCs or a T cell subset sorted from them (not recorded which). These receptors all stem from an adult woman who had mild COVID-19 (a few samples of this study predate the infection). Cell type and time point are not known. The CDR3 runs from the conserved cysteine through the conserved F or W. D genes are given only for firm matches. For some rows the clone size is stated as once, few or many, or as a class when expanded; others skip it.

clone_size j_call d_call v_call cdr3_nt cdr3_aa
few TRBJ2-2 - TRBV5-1 TGCGCCAGCAGCTTGGCGGGTGACCACCGGGAGCTGTTTTTT CASSLAGDHRELFF
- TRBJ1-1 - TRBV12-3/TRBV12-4 TGTGCCAGCTACCCGGGACGATTAAAGGTGTTCACTGAAGCTTTCTTT CASYPGRLKVFTEAFF
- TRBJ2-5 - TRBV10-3 TGTGCCATCAGTGAGCGGGCGGATAAAGAGACCCAGTACTTC CAISERADKETQYF
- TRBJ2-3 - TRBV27 TGTGCCAGCAGTTTCTCGGGGAGCCGAGATACGCAGTATTTT CASSFSGSRDTQYF
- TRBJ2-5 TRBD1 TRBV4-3 TGCGCCAGCAGCCAATCAGGTGGGACAGCAGAAGAGACCCAGTACTTC CASSQSGGTAEETQYF
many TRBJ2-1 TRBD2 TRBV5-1 TGCGCCAGCAGCAAAGCGGGAGGATCCTACAATGAGCAGTTCTTC CASSKAGGSYNEQFF
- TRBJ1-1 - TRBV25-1 TGTGCCAGCAGTGATTTACGTCGGGCTTTCTTT CASSDLRRAFF
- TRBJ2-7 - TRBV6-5 TGTGCCAGCAGTTACTCGGGGGCAGGGTTTTACGAGCAGTACTTC CASSYSGAGFYEQYF
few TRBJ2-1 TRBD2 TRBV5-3 TGTGCCAGAATGTCACCGATGGGACTAGCCCTCAATGAGCAGTTCTTC CARMSPMGLALNEQFF
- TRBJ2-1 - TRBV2 TGTGCCAGCGAGGATGCGCAGGGATTCTACAATGAGCAGTTCTTC CASEDAQGFYNEQFF
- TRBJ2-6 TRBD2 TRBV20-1 TGCAGTGCTAGGACTAGCGGGGCGTCTGGGGCCAACGTCCTGACTTTC CSARTSGASGANVLTF
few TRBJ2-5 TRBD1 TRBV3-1 TGTGCCAGCAGGTCCCGGGACAGGCAGTACTTC CASRSRDRQYF
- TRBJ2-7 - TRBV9 TGTGCCAGCAGCGTAGCTCCGGGACGGGACTACGAGCAGTACTTC CASSVAPGRDYEQYF
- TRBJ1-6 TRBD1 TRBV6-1 TGTGCCAGCAGTGAACGGGCAGGGGGCGACTCACCCCTCCACTTT CASSERAGGDSPLHF
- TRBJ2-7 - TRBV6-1 TGTGCCAATGGAGGGGGGTACGAGCAGTACTTC CANGGGYEQYF
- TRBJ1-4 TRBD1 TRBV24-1 TGTGCCACCAGGGACAGGGCTAATGAAAAACTGTTTTTT CATRDRANEKLFF
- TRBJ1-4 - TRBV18 TGTGCCAGCCTTCAAACCTTTAATGAAAAACTGTTTTTT CASLQTFNEKLFF
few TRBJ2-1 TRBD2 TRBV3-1 TGTGCCAGCAGCCCAGTAGCGGGGGGGCATATTGAGCAGTTCTTC CASSPVAGGHIEQFF
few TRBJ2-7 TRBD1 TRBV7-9 TGTGCCAGCAGCTTAGGGACAGGGACCTCCGAGCAGTACTTC CASSLGTGTSEQYF
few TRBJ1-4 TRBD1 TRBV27 TGTGCCAGCAGTTCCACTACCGGGACAGGGGGTGAAAAACTGTTTTTT CASSSTTGTGGEKLFF
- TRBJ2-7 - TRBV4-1 TGCGCCAGCAGCCAAATCCACAGGGTGGCCGAGCAGTACTTC CASSQIHRVAEQYF
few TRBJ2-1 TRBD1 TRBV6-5 TGTGCCAGCAGATACCGGGACAGACTCAATGAGCAGTTCTTC CASRYRDRLNEQFF
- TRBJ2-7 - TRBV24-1 TGTGCCACCAGTGACCTGGACGGGGAGCAGTACTTC CATSDLDGEQYF
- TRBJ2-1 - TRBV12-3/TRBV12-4 TGTGCCAGCAGCCCGAGCTCCAGAGCCAATGAGCAGTTCTTC CASSPSSRANEQFF
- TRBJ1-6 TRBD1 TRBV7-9 TGTGCCAGCAGCTTCAGTCGGGACAGGGGTTTAATTTTTCATCCACCCCTCCACTTT CASSFSRDRGLIFHPPLHF
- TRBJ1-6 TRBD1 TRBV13 TGTGCTTCCAGTAGAAGCAGGGGGAATTCACCCCTCCACTTT CASSRSRGNSPLHF
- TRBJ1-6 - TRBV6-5 TGTGCCAGCAAAGGGAGCTCCTATAATTCACCCCTCCACTTT CASKGSSYNSPLHF
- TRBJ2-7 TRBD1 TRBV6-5 TGTGCCAGCAGTGTCTTAAGGGGGCCCTTGGACGAGCAGTACTTC CASSVLRGPLDEQYF
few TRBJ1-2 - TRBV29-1 TGCAGCGTTGAAGTCCTAGACAGACCGAACACCTTC CSVEVLDRPNTF
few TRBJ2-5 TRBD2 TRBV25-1 TGTGCCAGCAGTTTGGCGGGAGATTTAGAGACCCAGTACTTC CASSLAGDLETQYF
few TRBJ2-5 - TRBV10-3 TGTGCCGTTCAACCGACAGAACAAGAGACCCAGTACTTC CAVQPTEQETQYF
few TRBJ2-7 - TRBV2 TGTGCCAGCAGTGGTGGGACGCGAAACGGGATCGAGCAGTACTTC CASSGGTRNGIEQYF
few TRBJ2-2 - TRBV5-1 TGCGCCAGCAGCTTAGGGCTCCCGGCGGACACCGGGGAGCTGTTTTTT CASSLGLPADTGELFF
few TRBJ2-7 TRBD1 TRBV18 TGTGCCAGCTCACAGACAGGGACCACTCCCTACGAGCAGTACTTC CASSQTGTTPYEQYF
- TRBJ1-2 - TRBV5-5 TGTGCCAGCAGCTCAACGCCGGCGGAAAGGGTCTATGGCTACACCTTC CASSSTPAERVYGYTF
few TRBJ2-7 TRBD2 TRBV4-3 TGCGCCAGCAGCCAAACTCTAGCGGGACTCGTTACCTACGAGCAGTACTTC CASSQTLAGLVTYEQYF
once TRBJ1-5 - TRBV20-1 TGCAGTGCCAGGGTCCCGAGGGAAAATCAGCCCCAGCATTTT CSARVPRENQPQHF
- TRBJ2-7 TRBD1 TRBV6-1 TGTGCCAGTAAGGACAGGGGCTGGGGAGAGCAGTACTTC CASKDRGWGEQYF
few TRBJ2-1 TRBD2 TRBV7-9 TGTGCCAGCAGCGGCGCTAGCGGGTTCAATGAGCAGTTCTTC CASSGASGFNEQFF
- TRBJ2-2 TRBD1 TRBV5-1 TGCGCCAGCAGCACGGGACAGGGGGGCACCGGGGAGCTGTTTTTT CASSTGQGGTGELFF
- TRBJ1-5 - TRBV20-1 TGCAGTGCTTCCAGGGGAATTGACAATCAGCCCCAGCATTTT CSASRGIDNQPQHF
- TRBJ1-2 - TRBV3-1 TGTGCCAGCAGCCAGAACAGGGATGGCTACACCTTC CASSQNRDGYTF
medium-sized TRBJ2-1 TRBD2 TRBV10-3 TGTGCCATCAGTGAGTCGGGGCTAGCGGGAAATGAGCAGTTCTTC CAISESGLAGNEQFF
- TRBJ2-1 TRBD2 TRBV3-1 TGTGCCAGCAGCCCAGCGGGAGTAGGTTTGGGGTCCTACAATGAGCAGTTCTTC CASSPAGVGLGSYNEQFF
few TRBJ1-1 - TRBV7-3 TGTGCCAGCAGCTTAGCGGCAGAGAACACTGAAGCTTTCTTT CASSLAAENTEAFF
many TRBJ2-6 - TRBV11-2 TGTGCCAGCAGCTCCATCTTCGGACTACCTGGGGCCAACGTCCTGACTTTC CASSSIFGLPGANVLTF
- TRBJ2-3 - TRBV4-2 TGTGCCAGCAGCCAAGATAATACCCCCCGAGGAGCTACGCAGTATTTT CASSQDNTPRGATQYF
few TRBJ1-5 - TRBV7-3 TGTGCCAGCAGCTTGCTCTGGAATCAGCCCCAGCATTTT CASSLLWNQPQHF
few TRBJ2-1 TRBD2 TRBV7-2 TGTGCCAGCAGCCGGGGGGTTAGCTCCTACAATGAGCAGTTCTTC CASSRGVSSYNEQFF